This T cell receptor (beta chain) was retrieved from a study of blood T cell repertoires in COVID-19. This CDR3 has 10 residues. From germline, CDR1 is DFQATT and CDR2 SNEGSKA (reference sequence). V lost 2 bases to trimming and J lost 6 bases, with 5 bases between them. The protocol was immunoSEQ multiplex PCR, while the TCRdb copy is restricted to in-frame clones and leaves out a portion. The table includes about 240,000 clones, more than 70% detected once. The source of this sequence is an elderly man with acute or convalescent COVID-19. This rearrangement joins TRBV20-1 to TRBJ2-7, with D unclear. Sequencing used peripheral blood. The CDR3 nucleotides are TGCAGTGCTAGACGAGGCGAGCAGTACTTC. Its protein product is CSARRGEQYF.